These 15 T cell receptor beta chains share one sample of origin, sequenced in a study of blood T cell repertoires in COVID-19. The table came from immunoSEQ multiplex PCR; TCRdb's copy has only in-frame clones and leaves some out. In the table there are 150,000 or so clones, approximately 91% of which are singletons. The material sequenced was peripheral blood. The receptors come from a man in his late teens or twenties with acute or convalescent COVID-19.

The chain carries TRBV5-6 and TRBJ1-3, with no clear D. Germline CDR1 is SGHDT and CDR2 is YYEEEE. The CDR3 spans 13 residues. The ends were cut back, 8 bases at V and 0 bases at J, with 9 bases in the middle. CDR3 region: CASTRSSGNTIYF. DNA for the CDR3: TGTGCCAGTACGAGGAGCTCTGGAAACACCATATATTTT.

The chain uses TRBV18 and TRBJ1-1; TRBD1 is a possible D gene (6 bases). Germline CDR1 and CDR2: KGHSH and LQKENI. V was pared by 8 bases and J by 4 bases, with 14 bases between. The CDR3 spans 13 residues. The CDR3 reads CASLQGGGTEAFF. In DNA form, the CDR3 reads TGTGCCAGCCTACAGGGTGGGGGCACTGAAGCTTTCTTT.

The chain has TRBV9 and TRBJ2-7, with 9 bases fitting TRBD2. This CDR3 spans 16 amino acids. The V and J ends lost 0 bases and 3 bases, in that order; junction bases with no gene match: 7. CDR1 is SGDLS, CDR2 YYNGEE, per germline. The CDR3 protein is CASSVDGTSILYEQYF. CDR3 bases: TGTGCCAGCAGCGTAGACGGGACTAGCATACTCTACGAGCAGTACTTC.

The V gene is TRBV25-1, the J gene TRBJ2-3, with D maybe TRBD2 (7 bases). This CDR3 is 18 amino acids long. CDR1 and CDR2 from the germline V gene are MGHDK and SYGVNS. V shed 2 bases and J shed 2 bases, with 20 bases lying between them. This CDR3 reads CASSETLRGGGNTDTQYF. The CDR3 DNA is TGTGCCAGCAGTGAAACACTCCGAGGGGGAGGGAACACAGATACGCAGTATTTT. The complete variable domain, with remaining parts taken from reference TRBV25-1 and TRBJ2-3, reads EADIYQTPRYLVIGTGKKITLECSQTMGHDKMYWYQQDPGMELHLIHYSYGVNSTEKGDLSSESTVSRIRTEHFPLTLESARPSHTSQYLCASSETLRGGGNTDTQYFGPGTRLTVL.

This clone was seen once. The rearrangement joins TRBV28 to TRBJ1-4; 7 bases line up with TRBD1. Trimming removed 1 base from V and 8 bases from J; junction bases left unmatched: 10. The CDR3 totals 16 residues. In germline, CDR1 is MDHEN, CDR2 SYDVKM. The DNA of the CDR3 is TGTGCCAGCAGTTTATTAGGGGGCGGGACCTCGGAAAAACTGTTTTTT. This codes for CASSLLGGGTSEKLFF.

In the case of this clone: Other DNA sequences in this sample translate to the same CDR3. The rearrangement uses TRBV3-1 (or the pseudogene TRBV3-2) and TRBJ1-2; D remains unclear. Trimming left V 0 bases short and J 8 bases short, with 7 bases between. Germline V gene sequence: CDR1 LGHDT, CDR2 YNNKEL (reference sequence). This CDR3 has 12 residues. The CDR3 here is CASSQDTRGYTF. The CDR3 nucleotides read TGTGCCAGCAGCCAAGACACGAGGGGCTACACCTTC.

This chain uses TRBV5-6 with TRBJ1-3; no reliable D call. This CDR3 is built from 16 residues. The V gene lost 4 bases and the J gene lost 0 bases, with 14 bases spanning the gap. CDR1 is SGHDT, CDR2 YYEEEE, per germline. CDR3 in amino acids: CASSRRHGLSGNTIYF. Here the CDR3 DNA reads TGTGCCAGCAGCCGGCGACATGGGCTCTCTGGAAACACCATATATTTT.

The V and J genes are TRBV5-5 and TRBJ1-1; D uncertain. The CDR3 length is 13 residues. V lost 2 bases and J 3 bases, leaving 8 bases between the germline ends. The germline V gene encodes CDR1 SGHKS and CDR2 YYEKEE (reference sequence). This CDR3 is CASSFSEYTEAFF. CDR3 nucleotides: TGTGCCAGCAGCTTTAGTGAGTACACTGAAGCTTTCTTT. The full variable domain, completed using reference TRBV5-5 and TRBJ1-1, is DAGVTQSPTHLIKTRGQQVTLRCSPISGHKSVSWYQQVLGQGPQFIFQYYEKEERGRGNFPDRFSARQFPNYSSELNVNALLLGDSALYLCASSFSEYTEAFFGQGTRLTVV.

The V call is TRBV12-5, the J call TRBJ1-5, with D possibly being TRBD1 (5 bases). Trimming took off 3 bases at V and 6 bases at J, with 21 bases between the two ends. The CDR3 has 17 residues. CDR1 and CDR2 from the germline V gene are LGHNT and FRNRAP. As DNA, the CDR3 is TGTGCTAGTGGTTTCCGAGCCCAAGGGGCTTTCAGTCAGCCCCAGCATTTT. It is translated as CASGFRAQGAFSQPQHF.

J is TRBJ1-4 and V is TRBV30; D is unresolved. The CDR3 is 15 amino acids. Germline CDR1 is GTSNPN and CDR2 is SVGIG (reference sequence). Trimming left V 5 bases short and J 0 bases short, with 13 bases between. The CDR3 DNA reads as TGTGCCTGGCGAGCTACAGTTGCAACTAATGAAAAACTGTTTTTT. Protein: CAWRATVATNEKLFF.

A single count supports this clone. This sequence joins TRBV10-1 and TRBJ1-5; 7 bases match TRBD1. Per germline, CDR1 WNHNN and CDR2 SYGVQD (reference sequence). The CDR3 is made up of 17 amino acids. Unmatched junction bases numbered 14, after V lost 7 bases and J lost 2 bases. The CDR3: CASNDRDDGSGNQPQHF. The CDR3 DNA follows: TGCGCCAGCAACGACAGGGACGATGGTTCTGGCAATCAGCCCCAGCATTTT.

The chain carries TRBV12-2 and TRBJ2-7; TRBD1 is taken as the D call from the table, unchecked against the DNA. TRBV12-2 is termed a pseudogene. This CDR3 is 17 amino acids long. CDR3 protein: CASRPLRGTGGIWKQYF. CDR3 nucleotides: TGTGCAAGTCGCCCCCTGCGTGGGACAGGGGGCATTTGGAAGCAGTACTTC.

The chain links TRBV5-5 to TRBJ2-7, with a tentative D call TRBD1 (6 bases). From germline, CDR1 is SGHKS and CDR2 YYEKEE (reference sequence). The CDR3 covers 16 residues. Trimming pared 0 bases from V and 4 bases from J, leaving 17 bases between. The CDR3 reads CASSLASGKGDYEQYF. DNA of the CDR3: TGTGCCAGCAGCTTGGCCTCGGGTAAGGGGGATTACGAGCAGTACTTC.

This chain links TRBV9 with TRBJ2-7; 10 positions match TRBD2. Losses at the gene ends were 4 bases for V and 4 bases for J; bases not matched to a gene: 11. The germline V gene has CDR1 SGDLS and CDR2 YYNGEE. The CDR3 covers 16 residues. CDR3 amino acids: CASSSPSGGPSYEQYF. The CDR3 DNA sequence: TGTGCCAGCAGCTCCCCTAGCGGGGGACCGTCATACGAGCAGTACTTC.

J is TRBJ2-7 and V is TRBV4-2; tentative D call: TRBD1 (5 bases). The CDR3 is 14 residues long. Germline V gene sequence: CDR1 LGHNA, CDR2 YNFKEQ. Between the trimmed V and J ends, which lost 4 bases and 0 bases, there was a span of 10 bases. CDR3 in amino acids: CASSREQVSYEQYF. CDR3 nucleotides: TGTGCCAGCAGCCGAGAACAGGTCTCCTACGAGCAGTACTTC.